These T cell receptor beta chains were read from a single sample in a study of shared clonotypes between healthy human individuals. Measured with immunoSEQ multiplex PCR; TCRdb has only the in-frame clones, and not every one. The table lists around 560,000 clones, 95% of them singletons. The sample taken for sequencing was naive CD8+ T cells sorted from blood. These receptors came from a woman in her thirties in good health. Each CDR3 is given with its conserved first and last residue. Fields, in order: CDR3 protein, J gene, V gene, clone size, D gene. A D gene is named only where the DNA matches it firmly. Where a row states a size, it is once, few, many or the class of an expanded clone; other rows omit it.

cdr3_aa: CASSESPWEQYF
j_call: TRBJ2-7
v_call: TRBV2
clone_size: -
d_call: -

cdr3_aa: CASSYVQASSYEQYF
j_call: TRBJ2-7
v_call: TRBV6-5
clone_size: -
d_call: -

cdr3_aa: CASSLVGNQPQHF
j_call: TRBJ1-5
v_call: TRBV27
clone_size: few
d_call: -

cdr3_aa: CASSQTGMNTEAFF
j_call: TRBJ1-1
v_call: TRBV5-6
clone_size: -
d_call: TRBD1

cdr3_aa: CASSFSGARTEAFF
j_call: TRBJ1-1
v_call: TRBV28
clone_size: -
d_call: -

cdr3_aa: CASSVSSTDTQYF
j_call: TRBJ2-3
v_call: TRBV5-6
clone_size: -
d_call: -

cdr3_aa: CATSGRDYTEAFF
j_call: TRBJ1-1
v_call: TRBV15
clone_size: -
d_call: -

cdr3_aa: CASSLRGSTDTQYF
j_call: TRBJ2-3
v_call: TRBV5-4
clone_size: -
d_call: -

cdr3_aa: CASRWGLAGGPSYEQYF
j_call: TRBJ2-7
v_call: TRBV5-4
clone_size: -
d_call: TRBD2

cdr3_aa: CASTLDRGPYEQYF
j_call: TRBJ2-7
v_call: TRBV6-5
clone_size: -
d_call: TRBD1

cdr3_aa: CASSQWANYYEQYF
j_call: TRBJ2-7
v_call: TRBV14
clone_size: -
d_call: -

cdr3_aa: CASSLNSGTETQYF
j_call: TRBJ2-5
v_call: TRBV28
clone_size: -
d_call: TRBD2

cdr3_aa: CASSFQGLPAGETQYF
j_call: TRBJ2-5
v_call: TRBV11-2
clone_size: -
d_call: TRBD2

cdr3_aa: CASSPLGDNSNTGELFF
j_call: TRBJ2-2
v_call: TRBV14
clone_size: -
d_call: -

cdr3_aa: CASSFGTDTQYF
j_call: TRBJ2-3
v_call: TRBV7-9
clone_size: -
d_call: -

cdr3_aa: CTSSQSAGVRQPQHF
j_call: TRBJ1-5
v_call: TRBV1
clone_size: -
d_call: -

cdr3_aa: CASSPGAGNEQFF
j_call: TRBJ2-1
v_call: TRBV18
clone_size: -
d_call: -

cdr3_aa: CSVEGAPTSDPSTDTQYF
j_call: TRBJ2-3
v_call: TRBV29-1
clone_size: once
d_call: TRBD2

cdr3_aa: CASSLTNGASAFF
j_call: TRBJ1-1
v_call: TRBV7-9
clone_size: -
d_call: -

cdr3_aa: CASSFGTTPDSEQYF
j_call: TRBJ2-7
v_call: TRBV27
clone_size: -
d_call: -

cdr3_aa: CASSLSGLFTEAFF
j_call: TRBJ1-1
v_call: TRBV19
clone_size: -
d_call: -

cdr3_aa: CASSLGHSDTQYF
j_call: TRBJ2-3
v_call: TRBV7-8
clone_size: -
d_call: -

cdr3_aa: CASSHKRTNTEAFF
j_call: TRBJ1-1
v_call: TRBV14
clone_size: -
d_call: -

cdr3_aa: CASSPRPGLAGGWEQYF
j_call: TRBJ2-7
v_call: TRBV28
clone_size: -
d_call: TRBD2

cdr3_aa: CATQPGQGALDGYTF
j_call: TRBJ1-2
v_call: TRBV5-1
clone_size: -
d_call: TRBD1

cdr3_aa: CASSPRSGADTQYF
j_call: TRBJ2-3
v_call: TRBV4-1
clone_size: -
d_call: -

cdr3_aa: CASSLRQGNPYGYTF
j_call: TRBJ1-2
v_call: TRBV5-5
clone_size: -
d_call: -

cdr3_aa: CASSFLGSSYNEQFF
j_call: TRBJ2-1
v_call: TRBV28
clone_size: -
d_call: -

cdr3_aa: CASSQGRPGNTIYF
j_call: TRBJ1-3
v_call: TRBV27
clone_size: -
d_call: -

cdr3_aa: CASSFRTFEQYF
j_call: TRBJ2-7
v_call: TRBV28
clone_size: -
d_call: -

cdr3_aa: CASSLTGTGELFF
j_call: TRBJ2-2
v_call: TRBV7-6
clone_size: once
d_call: -

cdr3_aa: CASSRDRVYEQYF
j_call: TRBJ2-7
v_call: TRBV28
clone_size: -
d_call: TRBD1

cdr3_aa: CASRLGGTLNTEAFF
j_call: TRBJ1-1
v_call: TRBV7-9
clone_size: -
d_call: -

cdr3_aa: CASSLFGEQYF
j_call: TRBJ2-7
v_call: TRBV5-4
clone_size: -
d_call: -

cdr3_aa: CASSLAQGQKETQYF
j_call: TRBJ2-5
v_call: TRBV7-9
clone_size: once
d_call: TRBD1

cdr3_aa: CASSGRGRLNTGELFF
j_call: TRBJ2-2
v_call: TRBV11-3
clone_size: -
d_call: TRBD2

cdr3_aa: CASSLLLGGSGYEQYF
j_call: TRBJ2-7
v_call: TRBV27
clone_size: -
d_call: TRBD1